This T cell receptor (beta chain) was obtained from a study of T cells in Graves' hyperthyroidism and ophthalmopathy. The table lists this clonotype with many counts. Germline assignment: CDR1 SGHTA and CDR2 FQGTGA. V shed 0 bases and J 5 bases; nucleotides not matched to a gene: 14. CDR3 size: 19 residues. TCR beta CDR3 sequences were amplified from RNA transcripts. The HTBI primer set drove a first-round RT-PCR of the TCR CDR3. TCRdb processed the multiplex PCR reads anew with MiXCR; each CDR3 protein has one entry. The sample yields around 620,000 distinct CDR3 sequences, about 45% seen once. The sample comprised peripheral blood or thyroid tissue (not recorded which). The chain recombines TRBV7-3 with TRBJ2-5; TRBD2 agrees at 11 bases. The TCR comes from an adult woman with Graves' disease, either hyperthyroidism or ophthalmopathy (not recorded which). The CDR3 DNA is TGTGCCAGCAGCTTAACCTGTCGGCCTAGCGGGAGGCCCAGGGAGACCCAGTACTTC. This translates into CASSLTCRPSGRPRETQYF.